This T cell receptor beta chain originates from a study of immune evolution from preneoplasia to lung adenocarcinoma. Generated by immunoSEQ multiplex PCR, the TCRdb table keeps only in-frame clones and is missing some. In the table there are some 6,100 clones, 70% to 90% of which are singletons. This CDR3 spans 13 amino acids. Per germline, CDR1 SQVTM and CDR2 ANQGSEA. The V and J ends lost 5 bases and 2 bases respectively, with 10 bases between them. J is TRBJ1-5 and V is TRBV29-1, with D maybe TRBD1 (5 bases). The TCR sequence derives from a donor at least 70 years old with lung adenocarcinoma. Sequenced material: FFPE adjacent normal lung tissue. In DNA, the CDR3 is TGCAGCGTTCGTCAGGGCGGCAATCAGCCCCAGCATTTT. This sequence encodes CSVRQGGNQPQHF.